Listed below are T cell receptor beta chains from one sample, sequenced in a study of cytomegalovirus exposure and HLA in healthy donors. Profiling relied on immunoSEQ multiplex PCR, and the TCRdb table lists in-frame clones only, not all of them. Of around 65,000 clones in the sample, about 63% were seen once. Sequences were obtained from PBMCs. All receptors come from a man aged 40-49 years in good health and CMV-seropositive. CDR3s include the opening cysteine and the closing phenylalanine or tryptophan. The D gene is left open where the match is weak. Only some rows state a clone size, as once, few, many or a class for expanded clones.

abundance: -; d_gene: TRBD2; j_gene: TRBJ2-7; v_gene: TRBV13; CDR3nt: TGTGCCAGCAGCTCCGTAGCGGGAGTCACCTACGAGCAGTACTTC; CDR3aa: CASSSVAGVTYEQYF
abundance: -; d_gene: TRBD1; j_gene: TRBJ2-1; v_gene: TRBV30; CDR3nt: TGTGCCTGGAGTGTACCAGGGGGCGAATACAATGAGCAGTTCTTC; CDR3aa: CAWSVPGGEYNEQFF
abundance: -; d_gene: TRBD2; j_gene: TRBJ2-3; v_gene: TRBV6-5; CDR3nt: TGTGCCAGCAGGAGTACTAGCGGGAGGTGGGATACGCAGTATTTT; CDR3aa: CASRSTSGRWDTQYF
abundance: -; d_gene: TRBD2; j_gene: TRBJ2-7; v_gene: TRBV18; CDR3nt: TGTGCCAGCTCCCCTTCGGGGGGGGGATCCTACGAGCAGTACTTC; CDR3aa: CASSPSGGGSYEQYF
abundance: -; d_gene: -; j_gene: TRBJ2-3; v_gene: TRBV14; CDR3nt: TGTGCCAGCAGCCAAGTGGGGGCGGGAGATACGCAGTATTTT; CDR3aa: CASSQVGAGDTQYF
abundance: few; d_gene: -; j_gene: TRBJ1-1; v_gene: TRBV5-4; CDR3nt: TGTGCCAGCAAGTTGACAGGACAGAACACTGAAGCTTTCTTT; CDR3aa: CASKLTGQNTEAFF
abundance: few; d_gene: -; j_gene: TRBJ1-1; v_gene: TRBV6-5; CDR3nt: TGTGCCAGCAGTAGCATTGAATCAGGGGATTCGGTAGCTTTCTTT; CDR3aa: CASSSIESGDSVAFF
abundance: few; d_gene: -; j_gene: TRBJ2-1; v_gene: TRBV29-1; CDR3nt: TGCAGCGTTGAACAGGGAGAGCAGTTCTTC; CDR3aa: CSVEQGEQFF
abundance: -; d_gene: -; j_gene: TRBJ1-1; v_gene: TRBV10-3; CDR3nt: TGTGCCATCAGTGCGGGGGAGGGCACTGAAGCTTTCTTT; CDR3aa: CAISAGEGTEAFF
abundance: -; d_gene: -; j_gene: TRBJ1-1; v_gene: TRBV5-6; CDR3nt: TGTGCCAGCAGCTCCGGACAGCGGATCCTCACTGAAGCTTTCTTT; CDR3aa: CASSSGQRILTEAFF
abundance: once; d_gene: -; j_gene: TRBJ1-1; v_gene: TRBV6-5; CDR3nt: TGTGCCAGCAGGGTGGGGGGGCAAGCGAACACTGAAGCTTTCTTT; CDR3aa: CASRVGGQANTEAFF
abundance: few; d_gene: TRBD1; j_gene: TRBJ2-7; v_gene: TRBV2; CDR3nt: TGTGCCAGCAGTGAACGGACAGGAAGATACGAGCAGTACTTC; CDR3aa: CASSERTGRYEQYF
abundance: -; d_gene: TRBD2; j_gene: TRBJ2-1; v_gene: TRBV4-3; CDR3nt: TGCGCCAGCAGCCAAATGCGGGGGGTTGAGCAGTTCTTC; CDR3aa: CASSQMRGVEQFF
abundance: few; d_gene: -; j_gene: TRBJ2-7; v_gene: TRBV7-9; CDR3nt: TGTGCCAGCAGCTTCTCTTACGAGCAGTACTTC; CDR3aa: CASSFSYEQYF
abundance: -; d_gene: -; j_gene: TRBJ2-7; v_gene: TRBV9; CDR3nt: TGTGCCAGCAGCGTATCGGCTCTGGGCGGCCCCGGGGCCTACGAGCAGTACTTC; CDR3aa: CASSVSALGGPGAYEQYF
abundance: once; d_gene: -; j_gene: TRBJ1-1; v_gene: TRBV25-1; CDR3nt: TGTGCCAGCACCTTGAACAGGGCCACTGAAGCTTTCTTT; CDR3aa: CASTLNRATEAFF
abundance: -; d_gene: -; j_gene: TRBJ2-6; v_gene: TRBV5-1; CDR3nt: TGCGCCAGCAGCTTGGCCACAGACTCTGGGGCCAACGTCCTGACTTTC; CDR3aa: CASSLATDSGANVLTF
abundance: -; d_gene: TRBD1; j_gene: TRBJ2-5; v_gene: TRBV6-5; CDR3nt: TGTGCCAGCAGTTATTTCCCAACAGGGGAGGAGACCCAGTACTTC; CDR3aa: CASSYFPTGEETQYF
abundance: -; d_gene: TRBD1; j_gene: TRBJ2-2; v_gene: TRBV11-2; CDR3nt: TGTGCCAGCAGCTTACGTACAGGGGGCGCGAACACCGGGGAGCTGTTTTTT; CDR3aa: CASSLRTGGANTGELFF
abundance: few; d_gene: -; j_gene: TRBJ1-2; v_gene: TRBV15; CDR3nt: TGTGCCACCAGCAGAGATCGGGTCTATGGCTACACCTTC; CDR3aa: CATSRDRVYGYTF
abundance: -; d_gene: TRBD1; j_gene: TRBJ2-6; v_gene: TRBV7-3; CDR3nt: TGTGCCAGCAGCCTCACCCTCGGGACAGGCTACTCTGGGGCCAACGTCCTGACTTTC; CDR3aa: CASSLTLGTGYSGANVLTF
abundance: few; d_gene: TRBD2; j_gene: TRBJ2-1; v_gene: TRBV7-3; CDR3nt: TGTGCCAGCAGCCCCACCAGCGGGAGACGGAATGAGCAGTTCTTC; CDR3aa: CASSPTSGRRNEQFF
abundance: -; d_gene: TRBD1; j_gene: TRBJ2-2; v_gene: TRBV4-3; CDR3nt: TGCGCCAGCAGCCAAGGGACAGGGAGGATAGCCGGGGAGCTGTTTTTT; CDR3aa: CASSQGTGRIAGELFF
abundance: -; d_gene: -; j_gene: TRBJ1-5; v_gene: TRBV18; CDR3nt: TGTGCCAGCTCACCGGTGCCGAGGAATCAGCCCCAGCATTTT; CDR3aa: CASSPVPRNQPQHF
abundance: -; d_gene: TRBD1; j_gene: TRBJ1-1; v_gene: TRBV27; CDR3nt: TGTGCCAGCACTCAGACAGGGGTAAACACTGAAGCTTTCTTT; CDR3aa: CASTQTGVNTEAFF
abundance: -; d_gene: -; j_gene: TRBJ2-3; v_gene: TRBV27; CDR3nt: TGTGCCAGCAGTTTATTCTCCACAGATACGCAGTATTTT; CDR3aa: CASSLFSTDTQYF
abundance: once; d_gene: -; j_gene: TRBJ2-7; v_gene: TRBV27; CDR3nt: TGTGCCAGCAGTATCGGGGCGGGAAGCTCCTACGAGCAGTACTTC; CDR3aa: CASSIGAGSSYEQYF
abundance: -; d_gene: -; j_gene: TRBJ1-1; v_gene: TRBV9; CDR3nt: -; CDR3aa: CASSVGTGATEASF
abundance: -; d_gene: -; j_gene: TRBJ1-2; v_gene: TRBV29-1; CDR3nt: TGCAGCGTTGAGGGGGCCCTTGGGGGAGGGTATGGCTACACCTTC; CDR3aa: CSVEGALGGGYGYTF
abundance: -; d_gene: -; j_gene: TRBJ2-2; v_gene: TRBV30; CDR3nt: TGTGCCTGGAGGGGACAGAACACCGGGGAGCTGTTTTTT; CDR3aa: CAWRGQNTGELFF
abundance: -; d_gene: -; j_gene: TRBJ1-6; v_gene: TRBV11-2; CDR3nt: TGTGCCAGCCGAGAGGGGGATTCACCCCTCCACTTT; CDR3aa: CASREGDSPLHF
abundance: -; d_gene: TRBD2; j_gene: TRBJ2-1; v_gene: TRBV19; CDR3nt: TGTGCCAGTAGTATCCTCTTAGGGGGACTAGCGGACCAATGGAGCTCCTACAATGAGCAGTTCTTC; CDR3aa: CASSILLGGLADQWSSYNEQFF
abundance: -; d_gene: -; j_gene: TRBJ1-5; v_gene: TRBV30; CDR3nt: TGTGCCTGGAGCGGGGGGGGACACCGTAATCAGCCCCAGCATTTT; CDR3aa: CAWSGGGHRNQPQHF
abundance: few; d_gene: -; j_gene: TRBJ1-3; v_gene: TRBV19; CDR3nt: TGTGCCAGTAGTCGAAAACAGCTTGGAAACACCATATATTTT; CDR3aa: CASSRKQLGNTIYF
abundance: -; d_gene: -; j_gene: TRBJ2-3; v_gene: TRBV4-3; CDR3nt: TGCGCCAGCAGCCAAGGTTGGGCTACAGATACGCAGTATTTT; CDR3aa: CASSQGWATDTQYF
abundance: -; d_gene: -; j_gene: TRBJ2-2; v_gene: TRBV10-3; CDR3nt: TGTGCCATCCATTCTCATAGCGCCGGGGAGCTGTTTTTT; CDR3aa: CAIHSHSAGELFF
abundance: -; d_gene: TRBD1; j_gene: TRBJ2-7; v_gene: TRBV29-1; CDR3nt: TGCAGCGTAGAGGTACAGGGGGGCAACGAGCAGTACTTC; CDR3aa: CSVEVQGGNEQYF
abundance: -; d_gene: -; j_gene: TRBJ2-7; v_gene: TRBV4-1; CDR3nt: TGCGCCAGCAGCCATAGCGGCGGGCGATCCTACGAGCAGTACTTC; CDR3aa: CASSHSGGRSYEQYF
abundance: -; d_gene: TRBD1; j_gene: TRBJ2-2; v_gene: TRBV29-1; CDR3nt: TGCAGCGTGGAAGGGGGCAGGGGGAACACCGGGGAGCTGTTTTTT; CDR3aa: CSVEGGRGNTGELFF
abundance: -; d_gene: TRBD1; j_gene: TRBJ1-2; v_gene: TRBV27; CDR3nt: TGTGCCAGCAGTTTACGACAGGGCAACTATGGCTACACCTTC; CDR3aa: CASSLRQGNYGYTF
abundance: -; d_gene: TRBD1; j_gene: TRBJ1-5; v_gene: TRBV30; CDR3nt: TGTGCCTGGAGCGGAGGACAGGGCAATCAGCCCCAGCATTTT; CDR3aa: CAWSGGQGNQPQHF
abundance: -; d_gene: -; j_gene: TRBJ2-3; v_gene: TRBV30; CDR3nt: TGTGCCTGGAGGGGGGGGGCCCGCTGGGATACGCAGTATTTT; CDR3aa: CAWRGGARWDTQYF
abundance: -; d_gene: TRBD1; j_gene: TRBJ1-3; v_gene: TRBV4-1; CDR3nt: TGCGCCAGCAGCCAAGGCAGGACAGGGTTTACTGGAAACACCATATATTTT; CDR3aa: CASSQGRTGFTGNTIYF
abundance: -; d_gene: -; j_gene: TRBJ1-1; v_gene: TRBV18; CDR3nt: TGTGCCAGCTCACCCCGAACGCCGAGGAACACTGAAGCTTTCTTT; CDR3aa: CASSPRTPRNTEAFF
abundance: -; d_gene: TRBD2; j_gene: TRBJ2-5; v_gene: TRBV11-3; CDR3nt: TGTGCCAGCAGCCCGGGACTAGCGGGGACCGGGGAGACCCAGTACTTC; CDR3aa: CASSPGLAGTGETQYF
abundance: -; d_gene: TRBD2; j_gene: TRBJ2-5; v_gene: TRBV4-3; CDR3nt: TGCGCCAGCAGCCAAGGGGGGGGTCCAGGGCTAGTGGCTCGAGAGACCCAGTACTTC; CDR3aa: CASSQGGGPGLVARETQYF
abundance: -; d_gene: -; j_gene: TRBJ2-3; v_gene: TRBV2; CDR3nt: TGTGCCAGCAGCCCGGGGTTATCCACAGATACGCAGTATTTT; CDR3aa: CASSPGLSTDTQYF
abundance: -; d_gene: -; j_gene: TRBJ2-5; v_gene: TRBV7-2; CDR3nt: TGTGCCAGCAGCACCGGGGAAAGGGAGACCCAGTACTTC; CDR3aa: CASSTGERETQYF
abundance: -; d_gene: -; j_gene: TRBJ2-6; v_gene: TRBV4-3; CDR3nt: TGCGCCAGCAGCCAAGGGCCCGGGGCCAACGTCCTGACTTTC; CDR3aa: CASSQGPGANVLTF
abundance: once; d_gene: TRBD1; j_gene: TRBJ2-5; v_gene: TRBV7-6; CDR3nt: TGTGCCAGCAGCTTAAAGACAGGGGGCTTGAAGACCCAGTACTTC; CDR3aa: CASSLKTGGLKTQYF
abundance: -; d_gene: TRBD2; j_gene: TRBJ2-3; v_gene: TRBV7-2; CDR3nt: TGTGCCAGCAATCCTAGCGGGGGTTCCACAGATACGCAGTATTTT; CDR3aa: CASNPSGGSTDTQYF
abundance: -; d_gene: -; j_gene: TRBJ2-4; v_gene: TRBV7-6; CDR3nt: TGTGCCAGCAGCTTAGCGTACGGGGACATTCAGTACTTC; CDR3aa: CASSLAYGDIQYF
abundance: -; d_gene: -; j_gene: TRBJ1-6; v_gene: TRBV5-6; CDR3nt: TGTGCCAGCAGCTCAGGTACAGGGAAACGGGTTAATTCACCCCTCCACTTT; CDR3aa: CASSSGTGKRVNSPLHF
abundance: -; d_gene: TRBD1; j_gene: TRBJ1-2; v_gene: TRBV25-1; CDR3nt: TGTGCCAGCAGTGACTTTGGACAGGGCAATGGCTACACCTTC; CDR3aa: CASSDFGQGNGYTF
abundance: -; d_gene: -; j_gene: TRBJ2-7; v_gene: TRBV7-9; CDR3nt: TGTGCCAGCAGCCAAGGAGGGACAGCGAGAGCCAAAGAGCAATACTTC; CDR3aa: CASSQGGTARAKEQYF
abundance: -; d_gene: -; j_gene: TRBJ2-1; v_gene: TRBV18; CDR3nt: TGTGCCAGCTCACCACGGCAGGGGGGCTCCTACAATGAGCAGTTCTTC; CDR3aa: CASSPRQGGSYNEQFF
abundance: -; d_gene: -; j_gene: TRBJ1-1; v_gene: TRBV5-1; CDR3nt: TGCGCCAGCAGCTTGGGTGACAGTAGAGAAGCTTTCTTT; CDR3aa: CASSLGDSREAFF